Here is one TCR beta chain with its context. This record belongs to a study of radiation and T cells in renal cell carcinoma. This sample's time point: baseline pretreatment blood. The treatment was: 15 Gy SBRT to primary tumor, nephrectomy 4 weeks later. Radiation-treated patients gave blood at baseline, week 2 and week 4. The tumor was a clear cell renal cell carcinoma. Method: immunoSEQ multiplex PCR; TCRdb's copy keeps in-frame clones and lacks some. The data show approximately 120,000 clones, approximately 78% seen once. The CDR3 sequence is 15 residues long. Germline V gives CDR1 MDHEN, CDR2 SYDVKM. V was trimmed by 6 bases and J by 5 bases, leaving 19 bases between them.

Sequences were derived from blood, sampled from a patient whose treatment included radiotherapy and nephrectomy. This chain uses TRBV28 with TRBJ1-2; D call uncertain. This clonotype was sampled from a woman aged 60-75 years with renal cell carcinoma. The CDR3 DNA reads as TGTGCCAGCAGACTCCCCTCGGGCCGGTATTATGGCTACACCTTC. This codes for CASRLPSGRYYGYTF.